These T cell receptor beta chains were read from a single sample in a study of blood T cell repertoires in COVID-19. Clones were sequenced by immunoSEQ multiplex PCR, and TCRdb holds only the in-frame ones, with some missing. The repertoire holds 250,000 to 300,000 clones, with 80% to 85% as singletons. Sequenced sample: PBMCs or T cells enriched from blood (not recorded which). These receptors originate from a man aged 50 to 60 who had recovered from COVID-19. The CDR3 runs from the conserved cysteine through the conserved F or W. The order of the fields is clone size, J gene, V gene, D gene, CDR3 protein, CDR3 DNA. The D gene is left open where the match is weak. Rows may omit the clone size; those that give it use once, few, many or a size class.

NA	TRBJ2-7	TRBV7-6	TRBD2	CASSLERASGAYEQYF	TGTGCCAGCAGCTTAGAAAGGGCTAGCGGGGCATACGAGCAGTACTTC
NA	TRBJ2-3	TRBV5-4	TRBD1	CASFTGGTDTQYF	TGTGCCAGCTTCACAGGGGGCACAGATACGCAGTATTTT
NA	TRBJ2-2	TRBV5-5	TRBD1	CASSLQGHGELFF	TGTGCCAGCAGCTTACAGGGGCACGGGGAGCTGTTTTTT
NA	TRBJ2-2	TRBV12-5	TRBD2	CASGPSGTSVTGELFF	TGTGCTAGTGGTCCGTCCGGGACTAGCGTCACCGGGGAGCTGTTTTTT
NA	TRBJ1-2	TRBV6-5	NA	CASSYSAGNYGYTF	TGTGCCAGCAGTTACTCAGCGGGGAACTATGGCTACACCTTC
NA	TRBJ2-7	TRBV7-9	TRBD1	CASSTGTGGMEEQYF	TGTGCCAGCAGCACGGGGACAGGGGGAATGGAAGAGCAGTACTTC
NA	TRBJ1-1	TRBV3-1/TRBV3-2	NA	CASSQAVNTEAFF	TGTGCCAGCAGCCAAGCGGTGAACACTGAAGCTTTCTTT
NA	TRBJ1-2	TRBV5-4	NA	CASTVGDYGYTF	TGTGCCAGCACCGTCGGGGACTATGGCTACACCTTC
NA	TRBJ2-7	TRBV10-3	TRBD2	CAISPGTSGPSYEQYF	TGTGCCATCAGCCCCGGGACTAGCGGCCCATCCTACGAGCAGTACTTC
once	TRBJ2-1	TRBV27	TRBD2	CASSPGLAGGPLTYNEQFF	TGTGCCAGCAGCCCCGGACTAGCGGGGGGGCCATTGACCTACAATGAGCAGTTCTTC
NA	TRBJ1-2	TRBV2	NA	CASNRASSGYTF	TGTGCCAGCAACAGGGCCAGTAGTGGCTACACCTTC
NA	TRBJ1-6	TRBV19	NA	CASRVRGENSPLHF	TGTGCCAGTAGGGTCAGGGGAGAGAATTCACCCCTCCACTTT
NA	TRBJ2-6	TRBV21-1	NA	CASSTRGLGSGANVLTF	TGTGCCAGCAGCACCCGAGGGTTAGGCTCTGGGGCCAACGTCCTGACTTTC
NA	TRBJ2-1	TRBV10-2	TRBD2	CASIPGLAREQFF	TGCGCCAGCATCCCGGGACTAGCGCGTGAGCAGTTCTTC
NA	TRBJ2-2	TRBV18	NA	CASSPPFPGTGELFF	TGTGCCAGCTCACCACCATTTCCAGGGACCGGGGAGCTGTTTTTT
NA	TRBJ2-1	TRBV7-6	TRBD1	CASSPISTGTGLNEQFF	TGTGCCAGCAGCCCGATATCCACCGGGACAGGGTTGAATGAGCAGTTCTTC
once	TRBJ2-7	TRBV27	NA	CASSFLSGRSTTEQYF	TGTGCCAGCAGTTTCTTAAGCGGACGATCTACGACTGAGCAGTACTTC
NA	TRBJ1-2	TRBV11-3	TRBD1	CASSGGTGQGGGYTF	TGTGCCAGCAGCGGAGGGACAGGACAAGGTGGGGGCTACACCTTC
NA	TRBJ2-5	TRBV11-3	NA	CASSLEALGTETQYF	TGTGCCAGCAGCTTAGAGGCGCTAGGAACGGAGACCCAGTACTTC
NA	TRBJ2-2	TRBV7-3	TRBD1	CASSTRTGANTGELFF	TGTGCCAGCAGCACACGGACAGGGGCGAACACCGGGGAGCTGTTTTTT
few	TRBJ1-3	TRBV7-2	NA	CASSQDSLKSSGNTIYF	TGTGCCAGCAGCCAGGACAGCTTAAAGAGCTCTGGAAACACCATATATTTT
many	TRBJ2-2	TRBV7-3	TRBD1	CASSGPGQGISGELFF	TGTGCCAGCAGCGGTCCGGGACAGGGTATTAGCGGGGAGCTGTTTTTT
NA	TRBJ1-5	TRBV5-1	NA	CASSLSSPTDQPQHF	TGCGCCAGCAGCTTGTCGTCGCCAACAGATCAGCCCCAGCATTTT
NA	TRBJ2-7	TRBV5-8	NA	CASSLRGYEQYF	TGTGCCAGCAGCTTGAGAGGCTACGAGCAGTACTTC
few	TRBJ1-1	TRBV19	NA	CASIIGHTGGEGEAFF	TGTGCCAGTATTATCGGCCACACAGGCGGGGAAGGTGAAGCTTTCTTT
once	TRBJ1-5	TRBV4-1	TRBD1	CASSLGQDNQPQHF	TGCGCCAGCAGCCTTGGACAGGATAATCAGCCCCAGCATTTT
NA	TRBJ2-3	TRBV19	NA	CASGKGADTQYF	TGTGCCAGCGGGAAGGGAGCAGATACGCAGTATTTT
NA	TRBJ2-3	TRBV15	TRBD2	CATSRELAGGGDTQYF	TGTGCCACCAGCAGAGAACTAGCGGGAGGGGGAGATACGCAGTATTTT